The entry below describes one T cell receptor beta chain. The table lists this clone with a count of one. The antigen it recognizes is unknown. No per-base quality is available; no much larger clone lies one base away. To prepare the library, the immunoSEQ multiplex PCR assay was applied. A mixture of 60 forward primers for TCR Vbeta segments and 13 reverse primers for TCR Jbeta segments was used in the multiplex PCR. Amplification of the CDR3 region of rearranged TCR beta genes was performed with a multiplex PCR assay on genomic DNA. The amplified TCR beta libraries were sequenced on the Illumina HiSeq System as 87-base-pair reads. The study's processing was this. Across the 666 repertoires, a later analysis counted 80 million or so unique TCR beta chains, around 11 million of which were shared by at least two donors. Raw reads were error-corrected and collapsed into unique sequences with a nearest-neighbor algorithm that merged closely related sequences to remove PCR and sequencing errors. V, D and J gene segments were assigned by aligning CDR3 sequences to IMGT reference sequences. For a sequence to be retained, at least a six-nucleotide match to both a V gene segment and a J gene segment was required. A rearrangement was called productive if the CDR3 had no stop codons and remained in frame with V and J, and every other rearrangement was called non-productive. Following IMGT convention, CDR3 was defined as the stretch from the second conserved V-encoded cysteine to the conserved J-encoded phenylalanine. In an earlier analysis of 550 to 650 of the donors, sequences lacking an unambiguous match to a single V gene segment were excluded. In an earlier analysis of several hundred of the donors, V segments were called functional above 56.7% productive rearrangements and were called segregating when the between-donor standard deviation exceeded 5%. A statistical classification framework was built for diagnosing cytomegalovirus status from the catalog of TCR beta chain sequences. V and J gene assignment, in a later analysis, came from comparing TCR nucleotide sequences with IMGT/GENE-DB human TR gene sequences. Using the TCRdist pipeline, a later analysis assigned CDR3 sequences along with most-parsimonious VDJ recombination scenarios. In a later analysis, every TCR beta chain was defined by the combination of its CDR3 amino acid sequence and its V-gene family, and reads without a unique V-gene family were dropped. As a way to deal with suspected cross-contamination and a sequencing artifact, a later analysis dropped over 550 nucleotide sequences that were highly shared and had low generation probability. In a later analysis, a clonal expansion index was calculated for each public chain from normalized within-repertoire ranks of inferred template counts. Generation probabilities in a later analysis came from a VDJ recombination model fitted to out-of-frame rearrangements, and those results were checked against IGoR. Hypergeometric tests were used in a later analysis to score TCR-TCR, TCR-HLA and TCR-CMV co-occurrence, with a repertoire-size bias correction applied to the TCR pairs. To estimate false discovery rates, a later analysis permuted the HLA or CMV assignments 20 times. In a later analysis, co-occurring TCRs were grouped using DBSCAN, with TCRdist sequence similarity added in when clustering inside HLA-allele-positive subsets. For co-occurrence clustering, repertoires with fewer than 30,000 or more than 120,000 public chains were excluded, along with about five repertoires with anomalous nucleotide sharing. The clones in this table, taken by TCRdb from immuneACCESS, are in-frame only. Not every clone is retained; where verified, under half of the shortfall comes from an unresolved V gene, and the cause of the rest is unknown. V and J calls and clone size are given by that table; D and trimming were obtained from the DNA. Across this sample there are under 200,000 clones, with about 72% seen only once. The top ten hold roughly 3.6% of the sample.

Ends trimmed: V by 1 base, J by 5 bases; bases unmatched to a gene: 3. The CDR3 goes from the cysteine to the phenylalanine over 15 residues. Kept here is only the CDR3 DNA, which spans 45 bases and is read in frame from base 1. The germline V gene sets CDR1 to SGHTA and CDR2 to FQGNSA. These data are taken from a study of cytomegalovirus exposure and HLA in healthy donors (dated by TCRdb to 2017 to 2019). As for the study more broadly: According to an earlier analysis of a few hundred of the donors, 200 million or so T cells yielded 95 million to 140 million unique TCR beta sequences and 276 Gb of sequence data. An early release covering roughly 600 HLA-typed donors comprised approximately 290 gigabases of sequencing data and 85 million to 100 million unique TCR sequences. Of the roughly 410 genotyped donors, approximately 80% were placed in the genetic ancestry cluster associated with self-reported Caucasian donors. The study aimed to test whether signatures of past pathogen exposure could be identified by cataloging public T cell receptors. The T cell repertoires of around 670 subjects were profiled by immunosequencing and related to cytomegalovirus serostatus. Besides the first cohort of some 670 subjects, a separate validation cohort made up of 120 different subjects was used. The study combined high-throughput TCR immunosequencing, statistical association of individual TCRs with disease status, and machine learning to predict cytomegalovirus infection status. A later analysis re-analyzed previously published TCR beta repertoires from approximately 670 donors and added high-resolution HLA genotyping to study TCR occurrence patterns. In the later analysis, no new phenotypic data were used to find candidate immune exposures; instead, reliance was placed on TCR beta sequences and their occurrence across donors. In an earlier analysis of roughly 600 of the donors, high-throughput TCR beta sequencing was used to judge whether each TCR beta V gene segment behaved as functional or pseudogenic. Donor age, sex, ethnicity and CMV serostatus were compiled together with the repertoire data. In a later genetic analysis, genome-wide SNP genotypes for about three fifths of the 666 donors were used, and that subset was treated as a discovery cohort. Every discovery cohort repertoire had been produced on one sequencing platform. HLA typing covered class I and class II loci at four-digit resolution. The number of typed donors differed by locus: roughly 629-630 for A, B, C, DRB1 and DQB1; some 540 for DQA1; 606 for DPA1; and some 430 for DPB1. Five DR-DQ haplotypes were treated as single units for association and clustering because of strong linkage in the cohort. Among 398 genotyped donors of the cohort, an average of roughly 230,000 unique TCR beta nucleotide sequences was sequenced per donor, of which about 19% were non-productive.

The cohort consisted of 666 healthy bone marrow donors. At the time of sampling, every cohort member was nominally healthy, though immune exposures that went unrecorded were likely present. The donor tested CMV seropositive, placing the donor among the approximately 290 seropositive members of the cohort. Each donor provided a peripheral blood sample, and peripheral blood mononuclear cells were used for TCR beta sequencing. The Qiagen DNeasy Blood Extraction Kit was used to extract genomic DNA from the blood cell samples. The research as a whole found: Linkage disequilibrium might explain the correlated functional status among segregating V segments, but an unknown experimental factor could not be excluded. In a later genetic analysis, fewer N-insertions in productive TCRs were reported among donors in an Asian-associated ancestry cluster than the 666-donor mean. Roughly uniform sequencing depth across donors was assumed in presence/absence analyses, although this assumption may not hold. This cohort had only TCR beta chains sequenced, and the lack of alpha or paired-chain data limited which features could be detected. An association between a missense DCLRE1C variant and V-gene and J-gene trimming of TCR beta chains was found in a later genetic analysis and replicated in an independent cohort. The earlier analysis of about 600 of the donors excluded 15 to 20 rarely observed V segments, including chromosome 9 orphons, because counts were too low. The authors suggested that the approach could potentially be generalized to other disease states and immunological phenotypes. Several of the top co-occurrence clusters appeared to be linked to parvovirus B19, influenza, CMV and Epstein-Barr virus, according to a later analysis. Immune exposure information for the cohort was limited to CMV serostatus. Some IMGT-functional V segments, including TRBV6-2 and TRBV6-3, could not be told apart with the 87-base-pair reads, so those segments were excluded. A group of highly shared sequence variants was considered likely to be a technical artifact of the sequencing pipeline. In both the original and validation cohorts, the classifier was reported to diagnose cytomegalovirus status with high specificity and sensitivity. At a false discovery rate of 0.05, a later analysis linked 16,000 or so TCR beta sequences to specific HLA alleles. Most TCR sequences were observed very rarely across donors, whereas some public TCRs were present in many individuals. Because HLA typing was unavailable for some donors at each locus, only the typed subset was used in association tests. Most CMV-associated TCR beta chains appeared to be HLA-restricted in a later analysis, and the HLA associations seemed to be driven largely by CMV exposure. Assigning TCR associations to individual alleles was difficult when HLA alleles, especially DR and DQ, strongly co-occurred. Compared with equally common non-associated chains, HLA-associated TCR beta chains in a later analysis were more clonally expanded and had lower generation probabilities. In vitro tests confirmed that three of the cytomegalovirus-associated TCR beta chains recognize cytomegalovirus antigens. According to a later analysis, TCR association rates differed among HLA loci, with DRB1 alleles showing the most associated TCRs and HLA-C alleles showing the fewest. Broadly in line with IMGT annotations, most TCR beta V segments showed up in productive rearrangements about 90% or about 30% of the time in an earlier analysis of around 550 of the donors. The study gave a list of about 170 TCR beta chains associated with cytomegalovirus. A further reported finding was that TCR beta sequences accurately predicted the HLA-A and HLA-B alleles for most subjects in the first cohort.

This receptor was obtained from a man aged 25-45 years in good health and CMV-seropositive. Rearrangement joined TRBV7-2 to TRBJ2-5, with 11 junctional bases fitting TRBD2. Sequences were obtained from PBMCs. The CDR3 has the sequence CASSLVASGRETQYF. The DNA sequence is as follows: TGTGCCAGCAGCTTAGTGGCTAGCGGGAGGGAGACCCAGTACTTC.